This T cell receptor beta chain was identified in a study of beta chain features in type 1 diabetes. Study context: Healthy donors, compared against patients, showed similar age, gender and cell yields.

The CDR3 loop spans 14 amino acids. Germline-derived CDR1 and CDR2 are KGHSH and LQKENI. With 3 bases clipped from V and 3 bases from J, the junction kept 3 bases outside the gene matches. Findings of the study overall: Cells carrying high TCR expression could end up over-represented when cDNA is sequenced. Compared to healthy donors, patients appeared to have naive, central memory and Treg TCRB repertoires that were more alike. Shortening of TCRB CDR3s, moderate but significant, appeared in all four CD4+ subsets of Type 1 diabetes patients.

The sequenced template was cDNA made from the entire isolated RNA. Only in-frame clones appear in the TCRdb table, and some are missing; sequencing was by immunoSEQ multiplex PCR. The sample records about 340,000 clones, roughly 13% being singletons. In regard to this clone: Antigen specificity is unknown.

Via CD45RO/CCR7/CD25/CD127/CD95/CD27, cells of the CD4+ naive, central memory, regulatory and stem cell-like memory subsets were sorted. This receptor was taken from a woman younger than 30 with type 1 diabetes. This rearrangement joins TRBV18 to TRBJ1-1, with 8 bases identical to TRBD1. Source material: naive CD4+ T cells from blood. The CDR3 protein is CASSPDREDTEAFF. In DNA, the CDR3 is TGTGCCAGCTCACCGGACAGGGAGGACACTGAAGCTTTCTTT.